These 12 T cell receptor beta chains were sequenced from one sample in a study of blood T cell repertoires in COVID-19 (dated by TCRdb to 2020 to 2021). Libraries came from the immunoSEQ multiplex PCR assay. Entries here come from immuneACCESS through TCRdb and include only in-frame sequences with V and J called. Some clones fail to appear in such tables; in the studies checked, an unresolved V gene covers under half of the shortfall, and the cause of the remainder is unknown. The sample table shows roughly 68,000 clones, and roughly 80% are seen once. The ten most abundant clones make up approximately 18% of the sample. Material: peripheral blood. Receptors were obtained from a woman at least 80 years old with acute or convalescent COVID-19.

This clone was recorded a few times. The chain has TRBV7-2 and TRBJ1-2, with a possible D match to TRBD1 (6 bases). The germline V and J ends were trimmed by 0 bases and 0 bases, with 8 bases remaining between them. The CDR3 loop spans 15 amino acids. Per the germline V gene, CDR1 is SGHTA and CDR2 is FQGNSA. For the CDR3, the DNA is TGTGCCAGCAGCTTAGCCAGGGGAGCTAACTATGGCTACACCTTC. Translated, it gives CASSLARGANYGYTF.

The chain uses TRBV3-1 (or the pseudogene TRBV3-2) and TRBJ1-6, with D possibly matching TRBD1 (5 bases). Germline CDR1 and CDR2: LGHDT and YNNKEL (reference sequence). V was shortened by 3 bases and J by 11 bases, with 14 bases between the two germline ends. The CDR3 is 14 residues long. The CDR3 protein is CASSHSGGNAPLHF. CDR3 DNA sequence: TGTGCCAGCAGCCATTCTGGGGGGAATGCACCCCTCCACTTT.

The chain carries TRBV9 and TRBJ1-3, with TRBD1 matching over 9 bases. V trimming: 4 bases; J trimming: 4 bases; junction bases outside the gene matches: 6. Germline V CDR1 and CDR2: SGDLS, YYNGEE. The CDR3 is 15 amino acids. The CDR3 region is CASSPPQGAGNTIYF. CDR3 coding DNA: TGTGCCAGCAGCCCCCCACAGGGGGCGGGAAACACCATATATTTT.

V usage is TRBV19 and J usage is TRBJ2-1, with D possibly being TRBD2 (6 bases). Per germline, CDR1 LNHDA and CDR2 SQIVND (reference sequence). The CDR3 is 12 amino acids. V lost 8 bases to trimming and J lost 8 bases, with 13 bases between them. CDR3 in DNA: TGTGCCAGTTCTCCGGCGGGACATGAGCAGTTCTTC. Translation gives CASSPAGHEQFF.

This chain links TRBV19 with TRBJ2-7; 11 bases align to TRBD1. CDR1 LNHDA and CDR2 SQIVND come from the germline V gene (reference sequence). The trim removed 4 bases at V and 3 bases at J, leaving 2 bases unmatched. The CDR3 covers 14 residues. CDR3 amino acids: CASSRTGGVYEQYF. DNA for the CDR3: TGTGCCAGTAGTAGGACAGGGGGCGTCTACGAGCAGTACTTC.

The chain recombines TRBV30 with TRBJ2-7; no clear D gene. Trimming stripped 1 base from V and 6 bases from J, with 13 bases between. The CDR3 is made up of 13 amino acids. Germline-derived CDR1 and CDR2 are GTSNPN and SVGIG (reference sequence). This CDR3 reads CAWSGSTVSEQYF. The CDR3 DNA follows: TGTGCCTGGAGTGGGAGCACCGTTAGCGAGCAGTACTTC.

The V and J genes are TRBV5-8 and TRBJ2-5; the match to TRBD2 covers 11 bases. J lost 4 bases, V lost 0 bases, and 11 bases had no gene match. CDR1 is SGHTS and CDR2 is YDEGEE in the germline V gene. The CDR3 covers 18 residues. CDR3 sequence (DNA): TGTGCCAGCAGCTTGGCCTTAGCGGGAGGGCCCTCCGGAGAGACCCAGTACTTC. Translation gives CASSLALAGGPSGETQYF.

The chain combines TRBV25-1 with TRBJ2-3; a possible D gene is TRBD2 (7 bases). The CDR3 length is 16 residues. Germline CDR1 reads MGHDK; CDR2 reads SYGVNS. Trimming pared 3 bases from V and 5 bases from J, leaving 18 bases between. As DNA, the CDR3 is TGTGCCAGCAGTGACTTTGGTGGGGGGGCAGAAGATACGCAGTATTTT. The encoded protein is CASSDFGGGAEDTQYF.

DNA for the CDR3: TGTGCCACCAAACTAGACAGGGGGCACACCGGGGAGCTGTTTTTT. Its protein is CATKLDRGHTGELFF. This chain links TRBV27 with TRBJ2-2; 10 bases agree with TRBD1. After removal of 10 bases from V and 3 bases from J, the junction contained 8 bases not matched to a gene. The CDR3 length is 15 residues. Germline CDR1 and CDR2: MNHEY and SMNVEV (reference sequence).

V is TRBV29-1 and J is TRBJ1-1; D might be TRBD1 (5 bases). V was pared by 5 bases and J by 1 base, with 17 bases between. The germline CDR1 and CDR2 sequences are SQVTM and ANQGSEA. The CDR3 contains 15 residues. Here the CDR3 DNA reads TGCAGCGTTACGGGGGAGAGGATGGGGAACACTGAAGCTTTCTTT. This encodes CSVTGERMGNTEAFF.

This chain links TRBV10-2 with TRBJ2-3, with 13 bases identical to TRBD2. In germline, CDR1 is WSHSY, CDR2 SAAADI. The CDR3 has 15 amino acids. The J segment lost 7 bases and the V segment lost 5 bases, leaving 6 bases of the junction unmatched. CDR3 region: CASSILAGGQNTQYF. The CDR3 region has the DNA TGCGCCAGCAGTATACTAGCGGGGGGGCAGAATACGCAGTATTTT.

DNA for the CDR3: TGTGCCAGCAGTTTATCGGGGGCAGAAAAACTGTTTTTT. Residues: CASSLSGAEKLFF. V and J are TRBV27 and TRBJ1-4; TRBD1 might be the D (6 bases). CDR1 and CDR2 from the germline V gene are MNHEY and SMNVEV (reference sequence). The CDR3 is 13 residues long. Trimming took off 0 bases at V and 8 bases at J, with 7 bases between the two ends.